This T cell receptor beta chain was identified in a study of blood T cell repertoires in COVID-19. Overall study: Nucleic acid was either cDNA or gDNA, and it came from T cells, B-cell-depleted T cells, or PBMCs.

The CDR3 runs 15 residues. Trimming took off 3 bases at V and 1 base at J, with 12 bases between the two ends. Looked up from germline, CDR1 is SGHNT and CDR2 is YYREEE (reference sequence). Assay: immunoSEQ multiplex PCR; the TCRdb copy retains only in-frame clones and omits some. Here the sample spans 150,000 or so clones, roughly 85% being singletons. This TCR was sampled from a woman aged 45-65 years who had recovered from COVID-19. Material for sequencing was PBMCs or T cells enriched from blood (not recorded which). The chain carries TRBV5-4 and TRBJ2-3; D might be TRBD2 (7 bases). The chain's CDR3 is CASSSPGGGTDTQYF. CDR3 DNA sequence: TGTGCCAGCAGCTCGCCGGGGGGCGGCACAGATACGCAGTATTTT. Looking up the rest from reference TRBV5-4 and TRBJ2-3 gives the full variable domain: ETGVTQSPTHLIKTRGQQVTLRCSSQSGHNTVSWYQQALGQGPQFIFQYYREEENGRGNFPPRFSGLQFPNYSSELNVNALELDDSALYLCASSSPGGGTDTQYFGPGTRLTVL.